The 30 T cell receptor beta chains presented below share a single source sample, sequenced in a study of CD8+CD57+ T cells in acquired aplastic anemia. Patients chosen for sequencing had CD8+CD57+ cells that had expanded, as shown by flow cytometry. TCR beta VDJ combinations and CDR3 sequences were profiled from genomic DNA. Each CDR3 protein gets one entry after TCRdb re-called the reads with MiXCR. The sample includes over 150,000 distinct CDR3 sequences, over 50% of them seen just once. Source material: sorted CD4+, CD8+, or CD8+CD57+ T cells (not recorded which) from PBMCs. These TCRs come from a human donor with aplastic anemia.

The chain combines TRBV7-8 with TRBJ1-4; D gene unclear. The ends were cut back, 0 bases at V and 8 bases at J, with 4 bases in the middle. This CDR3 contains 12 residues. The germline V gene has CDR1 SGHVS and CDR2 FQNEAQ. The CDR3 DNA reads as TGTGCCAGCAGCTTAGCTTCGGAAAAACTGTTTTTT. This sequence encodes CASSLASEKLFF.

Many counts were recorded for this clonotype. This chain uses TRBV9 with TRBJ2-3, with D unclear. CDR1 is SGDLS, CDR2 YYNGEE, per germline. The CDR3 runs to 15 residues. Trimming took off 0 bases at V and 0 bases at J, with 8 bases between the two ends. Here the CDR3 reads CASSVDGLSTDTQYF. CDR3 sequence (DNA): TGTGCCAGCAGCGTAGACGGCCTAAGCACAGATACGCAGTATTTT. The full variable domain, rest sourced from reference TRBV9 and TRBJ2-3, is DSGVTQTPKHLITATGQRVTLRCSPRSGDLSVYWYQQSLDQGLQFLIQYYNGEERAKGNILERFSAQQFPDLHSELNLSSLELGDSALYFCASSVDGLSTDTQYFGPGTRLTVL.

Ten or more counts support this clonotype. The chain links TRBV11-2 to TRBJ2-5, with D possibly matching TRBD1 (5 bases). This CDR3 contains 15 residues. CDR1 SGHAT and CDR2 FQNNGV come from the germline V gene. Trimming took 0 bases from V and 0 from J, leaving 8 bases between them. The CDR3 coding sequence is TGTGCCAGCAGCTTAGAAGGGGCTCACCAAGAGACCCAGTACTTC. This translates into CASSLEGAHQETQYF.

This clonotype appeared once. This sequence joins TRBV20-1 and TRBJ2-1; D ambiguous. CDR1 is DFQATT, CDR2 SNEGSKA, per germline (reference sequence). The CDR3 is made up of 19 amino acids. Trimming stripped 2 bases from V and 2 bases from J, with 25 bases between. CDR3 residues: CSARKLGSTPISPYNEQFF. The CDR3 DNA follows: TGCAGTGCTAGAAAATTGGGTTCGACACCAATTAGCCCCTACAATGAGCAGTTCTTC.

The chain carries TRBV19 and TRBJ2-2; 8 nucleotides agree with TRBD2. Germline CDR1 and CDR2: LNHDA and SQIVND (reference sequence). This CDR3 is built from 16 residues. V lost 3 bases and J lost 4; bases outside the gene matches: 7. The chain's CDR3 is CASSMPGGSGTGELFF. CDR3 nucleotide sequence: TGTGCCAGTAGTATGCCGGGAGGGTCGGGCACCGGGGAGCTGTTTTTT.

Comments on this clonotype: A much larger clone is a single base away; this may be a read error. The chain joins TRBV4-3 to TRBJ1-3; no clear D gene. CDR1 and CDR2 (germline): LGHNA, YSLEER. The CDR3 runs 15 residues. Trimming stripped 4 bases from V and 2 bases from J, with 12 bases between. The CDR3 sequence: CASSLDRGAGNTIYF. The CDR3 nucleotides read TGCGCCAGCAGCCTAGATAGAGGTGCTGGAAACACCATATATTTT.

At least ten counts were recorded for this clonotype. This rearrangement joins TRBV7-6 to TRBJ1-6; 7 bases align to TRBD1. The CDR3 runs to 13 residues. With 3 bases clipped from V and 7 bases from J, the junction kept 0 bases outside the gene matches. Germline loops: CDR1 SGHVS, CDR2 FNYEAQ. CDR3 DNA sequence: TGTGCCAGCAGCTTGACAGGGAATTCACCCCTCCACTTT. This encodes CASSLTGNSPLHF.

The chain has TRBV15 and TRBJ2-1; 10 bases map to TRBD1. The CDR3 covers 14 residues. The J segment lost 10 bases and the V segment lost 3 bases, leaving 6 bases of the junction unmatched. The germline V gene has CDR1 LNHNV and CDR2 YYDKDF (reference sequence). This CDR3 reads CATSRTGGGREQFF. CDR3 sequence (DNA): TGTGCCACCAGCAGGACAGGGGGCGGGAGAGAGCAGTTCTTC.

This clonotype is medium-sized (0.01 to 0.1%) by share. The V and J genes are TRBV29-1 and TRBJ2-5; 8 bases map to TRBD1. J gave up 2 bases and V 6 bases, and 5 bases lay outside the gene matches. Germline assignment: CDR1 SQVTM and CDR2 ANQGSEA. This CDR3 region has 13 residues. The CDR3 sequence is CSVDTGGQETQYF. The CDR3 bases are TGCAGCGTAGATACAGGGGGGCAAGAGACCCAGTACTTC.

This clonotype was counted ten times or more. CDR3 residues: CSARDHSYEQYF. In DNA, the CDR3 is TGCAGTGCTAGAGACCACTCCTACGAGCAGTACTTC. V and J are TRBV20-1 and TRBJ2-7, with no clear D. V was trimmed by 0 bases and J by 0 bases, leaving 3 bases between them. The length of the CDR3 is 12 residues. CDR1 is DFQATT and CDR2 is SNEGSKA in the germline V gene (reference sequence).

With respect to this clonotype: A much larger clone lies one base from this, so it may be a read error. The chain has TRBV11-2 and TRBJ2-3; D gene uncertain. CDR3 length: 14 residues. CDR1 is SGHAT, CDR2 FQNNGV, per germline. The CDR3 coding sequence is TGTGCCAGCAGCTTAAATGTGCGGCCAGATGCGCAGTATTTT. Its protein product is CASSLNVRPDAQYF.

This chain uses TRBV6-4 with TRBJ2-1, with 7 positions matching TRBD1. CDR1 and CDR2 (germline): MRHNA, SNTAGT. Losses at the gene ends were 2 bases for V and 0 bases for J; bases not matched to a gene: 4. The CDR3 runs 16 residues. The CDR3 reads CASSDGTAISYNEQFF. In DNA, the CDR3 is TGTGCCAGCAGTGACGGGACAGCGATCTCCTACAATGAGCAGTTCTTC.

The chain links TRBV2 to TRBJ1-2, with D possibly matching TRBD1 (6 bases). The CDR3 has 14 amino acids. Trimming removed 10 bases from V and 4 bases from J, with 19 bases in between. CDR1 is SNHLY and CDR2 is FYNNEI in the germline V gene. CDR3 DNA: TGTGCCACCGAGAACAGGGAAGAGACCTATGGCTACACCTTC. Encoded protein: CATENREETYGYTF.

In this sample, this clonotype turned up many times. The chain has TRBV19 and TRBJ1-5; D uncertain. Looked up from germline, CDR1 is LNHDA and CDR2 is SQIVND (reference sequence). The CDR3 loop spans 13 amino acids. The ends were cut back, 5 bases at V and 6 bases at J, with 11 bases in the middle. CDR3 bases: TGTGCCAGTAGTGCCAACAGCGGTCAGCCCCAGCATTTT. Protein sequence: CASSANSGQPQHF.

The chain combines TRBV7-7 with TRBJ1-2, with 7 bases identical to TRBD1. The CDR3 spans 13 residues. Germline lookup yields CDR1 SSHAT and CDR2 FNYEAQ (reference sequence). V lost 1 base to trimming and J lost 4 bases; unmatched junction nucleotides: 0. The CDR3 protein is CASSLEGAYGYTF. CDR3 DNA: TGTGCCAGCAGCTTAGAGGGGGCCTATGGCTACACCTTC. The variable domain in full, with the rest retrieved from reference TRBV7-7 and TRBJ1-2, is GAGVSQSPRYKVTKRGQDVTLRCDPISSHATLYWYQQALGQGPEFLTYFNYEAQPDKSGLPSDRFSAERPEGSISTLTIQRTEQRDSAMYRCASSLEGAYGYTFGSGTRLTVV.

This clonotype was observed at least ten times. The chain employs TRBV5-8 and TRBJ2-3; D possibly corresponds to TRBD2 (6 bases). This CDR3 is built from 14 residues. V shed 4 bases and J shed 6 bases, with 15 bases lying between them. Germline V gene lookup returns CDR1 SGHTS and CDR2 YDEGEE. The CDR3 DNA is TGTGCCAGCAGCGGCGGGATAGGAGGGGATACGCAGTATTTT. It is translated as CASSGGIGGDTQYF. Full variable domain (outside the CDR3, taken from reference TRBV5-8 and TRBJ2-3): EAGVTQSPTHLIKTRGQQATLRCSPISGHTSVYWYQQALGLGLQFLLWYDEGEERNRGNFPPRFSGRQFPNYSSELNVNALELEDSALYLCASSGGIGGDTQYFGPGTRLTVL.

The chain carries TRBV5-1 and TRBJ1-6, with TRBD1 matching 7 bases. Germline V CDR1 and CDR2: SGHRS, YFSETQ. With 4 bases clipped from V and 7 bases from J, the junction kept 8 bases outside the gene matches. The CDR3 contains 15 residues. CDR3 region: CASSNARGTNSPLHF. CDR3 bases: TGCGCCAGCAGCAACGCCAGGGGGACGAATTCACCCCTCCACTTT.

There are many counts of this clonotype. This chain connects TRBV2 to TRBJ1-1; D ambiguous. In germline, CDR1 is SNHLY, CDR2 FYNNEI. There are 15 residues in the CDR3. Deletions cut 3 bases from V and 1 base from J, with 12 bases between. The CDR3 region has the DNA TGTGCCAGCAGTGATTCTCAATTGGAGAACACTGAAGCTTTCTTT. This codes for CASSDSQLENTEAFF.

At least ten counts were recorded for this clonotype. V usage is TRBV7-2 and J usage is TRBJ1-6; 9 bases line up with TRBD1. The CDR3 runs to 15 residues. J lost 9 bases, V lost 5 bases, and 8 bases had no gene match. Looked up from germline, CDR1 is SGHTA and CDR2 is FQGNSA. The CDR3 coding sequence is TGTGCCAGCAGCCCCTCGACAGGGGGTATTTCACCCCTCCACTTT. Amino acid sequence: CASSPSTGGISPLHF.

With regard to this clonotype: Given a much more abundant clone one base away, this may be a read error. V and J are TRBV2 and TRBJ1-1; maybe TRBD1 (5 bases). The CDR3 runs to 16 residues. CDR1 is SNHLY, CDR2 FYNNEI, per germline. Trimming took off 3 bases at V and 4 bases at J, with 18 bases between the two ends. The CDR3 DNA reads TGTGCCAGCAGTGATAGGGGAGACGGCCTGAGCACTGAAGCTTTCTTT. Its translation is CASSDRGDGLSTEAFF.

V gene TRBV19 combines with J gene TRBJ1-1; TRBD1 agrees at 8 bases. CDR1 is LNHDA and CDR2 is SQIVND in the germline V gene (reference sequence). The J segment lost 1 base and the V segment lost 3 bases, leaving 1 base of the junction unmatched. CDR3 size: 14 residues. The CDR3 DNA sequence: TGTGCCAGTAGTATTCAGGGGGCGAACACTGAAGCTTTCTTT. Protein: CASSIQGANTEAFF.

This rearrangement joins TRBV9 to TRBJ2-1; 14 bases agree with TRBD2. CDR3 length equals 16 residues. Unmatched junction bases numbered 3, after V lost 2 bases and J lost 5 bases. Per germline, CDR1 SGDLS and CDR2 YYNGEE. DNA for the CDR3: TGTGCCAGCAGCGTCAGACTAGCGGGGGGGGACAATGAGCAGTTCTTC. Protein product: CASSVRLAGGDNEQFF.

This clonotype was detected ten times or more. This chain joins TRBV9 and TRBJ2-1; D is perhaps TRBD1 (5 bases). V was shortened by 7 bases and J by 7 bases, with 21 bases between the two germline ends. Per germline, CDR1 SGDLS and CDR2 YYNGEE. The CDR3 is made up of 15 amino acids. DNA for the CDR3: TGTGCCAGCGGGGAACCCAGGGTTTTTGGAAATGAGCAGTTCTTC. The encoded protein is CASGEPRVFGNEQFF.

This clonotype is a singleton in its sample. The chain is built from TRBV24-1 and TRBJ2-3; perhaps TRBD1 as D (6 bases). The CDR3 totals 14 residues. Looked up from germline, CDR1 is KGHDR and CDR2 is SFDVKD. The V end was cut by 4 bases, the J end by 3 bases, with 10 bases between. The CDR3 loop is CATSESRGTDTQYF. The CDR3, as DNA: TGTGCCACCAGTGAATCCAGGGGAACAGATACGCAGTATTTT.

The V and J genes are TRBV5-1 and TRBJ2-7, with 11 bases matching TRBD1. The CDR3 runs 14 residues. The ends lost 2 bases at V and 10 bases at J; junction bases unmatched: 8. Germline loops: CDR1 SGHRS, CDR2 YFSETQ. For the CDR3, the DNA is TGCGCCAGCAGCTTCCGGGACAGGGGGGGCTTCCAGTACTTC. Translated, it gives CASSFRDRGGFQYF.

This clonotype was observed at least ten times. The chain has TRBV11-3 and TRBJ2-2; D gene unclear. The V gene's germline CDR1 is SGHNT and CDR2 YENEEA. The CDR3 is 15 residues long. Trimming left V 5 bases short and J 3 bases short, with 13 bases between. CDR3 sequence (DNA): TGTGCCAGCAGCCCCGGCGTCCGGGACACCGGGGAGCTGTTTTTT. It translates to CASSPGVRDTGELFF.

The V gene is TRBV5-1, the J gene TRBJ1-5; D is unresolved. Germline V CDR1 and CDR2: SGHRS, YFSETQ. This CDR3 comprises 13 residues. V shed 3 bases and J shed 9 bases, with 13 bases lying between them. This CDR3 is CASSSSSDGPQHF. Written as DNA, the CDR3 is TGCGCCAGCAGCTCTTCCTCCGACGGGCCCCAGCATTTT.

This clonotype was detected ten times or more. V is TRBV6-5 and J is TRBJ2-7; D perhaps matches TRBD2 (7 bases). V lost 5 bases, J lost 4 bases, and 12 bases lay in between. The germline V gene encodes CDR1 MNHEY and CDR2 SVGAGI. This CDR3 spans 13 amino acids. CDR3 sequence reads: CASSVGGLYEQYF. The CDR3 nucleotides are TGTGCCAGCAGTGTCGGGGGGCTATACGAGCAGTACTTC.

At least ten counts were recorded for this clonotype. This chain joins TRBV6-5 and TRBJ2-1, with D uncertain. The CDR3 is 11 residues long. The germline V and J ends were trimmed by 2 bases and 9 bases, with 5 bases remaining between them. Germline CDR1 is MNHEY and CDR2 is SVGAGI. In DNA form, the CDR3 reads TGTGCCAGCAGTTACGGGTCTGAGCAGTTCTTC. Encoded protein: CASSYGSEQFF.

This clonotype was seen a few times. A single base separates this from a much larger clone, so it may be a read error. The chain recombines TRBV20-1 with TRBJ2-2; either TRBD1 or TRBD2 may supply D (5 bases each). The CDR3 runs to 12 residues. Germline assignment: CDR1 DFQATT and CDR2 SNEGSKA (reference sequence). Trimming shortened V by 8 bases and J by 9 bases, and 16 bases separated the two germline ends. For the CDR3, the DNA is TGCAGTCCCGAGGGGTCCAGTTGGGAGCTGTTTTTT. Amino acid sequence: CSPEGSSWELFF.